Below are 20 T cell receptor beta chains sequenced from a single sample in a study of cytomegalovirus exposure and HLA in healthy donors. It was with 60 Vbeta and 13 Jbeta primers that the PCR ran. Some clones are missing from TCRdb's copy, which holds only in-frame ones; the method was immunoSEQ multiplex PCR. This sample carries more than 150,000 clones, about 90% of them seen once, and the ten largest clones take over 0.2%. Sequenced: PBMCs. The receptor source for this set is a girl under three years old in good health and CMV-seronegative.

J is TRBJ1-4 and V is TRBV20-1; D unclear. There are 11 residues in the CDR3. Germline CDR1 reads DFQATT; CDR2 reads SNEGSKA (reference sequence). V lost 6 bases to trimming and J lost 2 bases, with 4 bases between them. In DNA form, the CDR3 reads TGCAGTGCCCAGACTAATGAAAAACTGTTTTTT. Protein sequence: CSAQTNEKLFF.

The chain carries TRBV7-9 and TRBJ2-2; D remains ambiguous. The germline V and J ends were trimmed by 3 bases and 6 bases, with 5 bases remaining between them. Germline V CDR1 and CDR2: SEHNR, FQNEAQ (reference sequence). The CDR3 consists of 12 residues. The CDR3: CASSFPAGELFF. The CDR3 DNA reads as TGTGCCAGCAGCTTCCCGGCCGGGGAGCTGTTTTTT.

The chain is built from TRBV5-1 and TRBJ2-3; TRBD2 is a possible D gene (5 bases). Trimming pared 4 bases from V and 5 bases from J, leaving 17 bases between. CDR1 is SGHRS, CDR2 YFSETQ, per germline. The CDR3 totals 15 residues. CDR3 sequence: CASSPRGPGLDTQYF. Written as DNA, the CDR3 is TGCGCCAGCAGCCCTCGAGGGCCTGGATTAGATACGCAGTATTTT.

A note on this clone: The germline gene is not matched at one end of the junction; a read error may be the cause. The J gene is TRBJ1-1, the V gene TRBV7-9, with TRBD1 identical over 9 bases. The V gene's germline CDR1 is SEHNR and CDR2 FQNEAQ (reference sequence). This CDR3 has 14 residues. The CDR3 sequence is CASSLATGGIRIGF. CDR3 nucleotide sequence: TGTGCCAGCAGCTTAGCGACAGGGGGTATTCGTATCGGCTTT.

Only one count was recorded for this clone. The rearrangement uses TRBV2 and TRBJ1-4; 8 bases map to TRBD1. This CDR3 contains 14 residues. V dropped 5 bases and J dropped 3; count of bases not matched to a gene: 2. Germline loops: CDR1 SNHLY, CDR2 FYNNEI. The CDR3 here is CASSSDRANEKLFF. Written as DNA, the CDR3 is TGTGCCAGCAGTTCGGACAGGGCTAATGAAAAACTGTTTTTT.

This chain joins TRBV5-1 and TRBJ1-1; 9 positions match TRBD1. CDR3 size: 14 residues. The germline CDR1 and CDR2 sequences are SGHRS and YFSETQ. V was clipped by 3 bases and J by 6 bases; unmatched bases: 6. The CDR3 is CASSWKTGGAEAFF. The CDR3 DNA reads TGCGCCAGCAGCTGGAAGACAGGGGGTGCTGAAGCTTTCTTT.

This chain links TRBV19 with TRBJ2-1, with a tentative D call TRBD2 (7 bases). CDR3 length: 14 residues. V lost 5 bases, J lost 7 bases, and 15 bases lay in between. Germline values: CDR1 LNHDA, CDR2 SQIVND (reference sequence). CDR3 residues: CASSGGGAWNEQFF. The DNA of the CDR3 is TGTGCCAGTAGTGGGGGGGGCGCGTGGAATGAGCAGTTCTTC.

The V call is TRBV4-3, the J call TRBJ2-7, with 12 bases that match TRBD2. The CDR3 has 18 amino acids. Germline V gene lookup returns CDR1 LGHNA and CDR2 YSLEER. The V gene end was trimmed by 0 bases and the J gene end by 3 bases; junction bases not matched to a gene: 9. The DNA of the CDR3 is TGCGCCAGCAGCCAAGAATCCCGAAGGGGACTAGCGGGCTACGAGCAGTACTTC. Translation: CASSQESRRGLAGYEQYF.

V gene TRBV28 combines with J gene TRBJ2-3; 10 bases align to TRBD2. The CDR3 runs 17 residues. The trim removed 5 bases at V and 6 bases at J, leaving 14 bases unmatched. The germline V gene has CDR1 MDHEN and CDR2 SYDVKM. CDR3 protein: CASSPLVAGGGGDTQYF. In nucleotides, the CDR3 is TGTGCCAGCAGTCCCCTAGTAGCGGGGGGCGGGGGGGATACGCAGTATTTT.

The CDR3 loop is CASSLPYNEQFF. The DNA for the CDR3 is TGTGCCAGCTCACTTCCGTACAATGAGCAGTTCTTC. This sequence joins TRBV18 and TRBJ2-1, with D unresolved. CDR3 length: 12 amino acids. The V gene's germline CDR1 is KGHSH and CDR2 LQKENI. The V and J ends lost 4 bases and 4 bases respectively, with 5 bases between them.

The chain uses TRBV5-1 and TRBJ1-1, with D tentatively TRBD1 (6 bases). CDR1 and CDR2 from the germline V gene are SGHRS and YFSETQ. This CDR3 has 14 residues. V was trimmed by 0 bases and J by 1 base, leaving 7 bases between them. CDR3 in amino acids: CASSLATGNTEAFF. In DNA form, the CDR3 reads TGCGCCAGCAGCTTGGCGACAGGGAACACTGAAGCTTTCTTT.

The chain is built from TRBV30 and TRBJ2-3; 11 nucleotides match TRBD2. The CDR3 sequence is 19 residues long. Germline lookup yields CDR1 GTSNPN and CDR2 SVGIG (reference sequence). Trimming cost V 5 bases and J 0 bases; bases outside gene matches: 16. The CDR3 DNA reads as TGTGCCTGGTCCGGGACTAGCGGAGCACGGAAAGATAGCACAGATACGCAGTATTTT. Its translation is CAWSGTSGARKDSTDTQYF.

About this clone itself: The same CDR3 is also encoded by other DNA sequences in this sample. The chain links TRBV7-8 to TRBJ1-2, with a weak D call TRBD1 (6 bases). Germline loops: CDR1 SGHVS, CDR2 FQNEAQ. Deletions cut 6 bases from V and 5 bases from J, with 16 bases between. There are 14 residues in the CDR3. The CDR3 region is CASSLSGDYYGYTF. The CDR3 DNA sequence: TGTGCCAGCAGTTTATCAGGGGATTATTATGGCTACACCTTC.

The chain is built from TRBV4-3 and TRBJ2-3; TRBD2 matches at 10 bases. V gave up 0 bases and J gave up 3 bases; unmatched junction bases: 9. Germline CDR1 reads LGHNA; CDR2 reads YSLEER. The CDR3 loop spans 18 amino acids. In DNA form, the CDR3 reads TGCGCCAGCAGCCAAGAAACCAGCGGGAGGGCCAATACAGATACGCAGTATTTT. Protein sequence: CASSQETSGRANTDTQYF.

The V gene is TRBV13, the J gene TRBJ2-7; TRBD2 might be the D (6 bases). This CDR3 region has 15 residues. V gave up 2 bases and J gave up 6 bases, with 17 bases separating them. Germline CDR1 is PRHDT and CDR2 is FYEKMQ (reference sequence). The CDR3 bases are TGTGCCAGCAGCTTACGGGGACCCATGGGGGGCGAGCAGTACTTC. Protein sequence: CASSLRGPMGGEQYF.

The V and J genes are TRBV5-4 and TRBJ1-2; TRBD1 agrees at 8 bases. CDR3 length equals 16 residues. Looked up from germline, CDR1 is SGHNT and CDR2 is YYREEE (reference sequence). The junction had 6 bases not matched to a gene; V was cut back by 0 bases and J by 2 bases. The CDR3 here is CASSLDARGPNYGYTF. As DNA, the CDR3 is TGTGCCAGCAGCTTGGACGCCAGGGGGCCGAACTATGGCTACACCTTC.

The CDR3 is CASSLVDSLLEQYF. The CDR3 region has the DNA TGTGCCAGCAGCTTAGTGGACAGCCTTCTCGAGCAGTACTTC. The chain carries TRBV11-2 and TRBJ2-7; a weak D match, TRBD1 (6 bases). The V and J ends lost 1 base and 6 bases respectively, with 13 bases between them. Germline V gene lookup returns CDR1 SGHAT and CDR2 FQNNGV. This CDR3 region has 14 residues.

The count of this clone is one. The rearrangement uses TRBV7-9 and TRBJ2-1; D may be TRBD2 (6 bases). Germline CDR1 is SEHNR and CDR2 is FQNEAQ (reference sequence). The CDR3 consists of 13 residues. V lost 1 base and J lost 12, with 13 bases in between. This chain's CDR3 is CASSLVEGTVQFF. The CDR3 DNA is TGTGCCAGCAGCTTAGTGGAGGGTACGGTGCAGTTCTTC.

This rearrangement joins TRBV21-1 to TRBJ2-1; TRBD2 is the table's D call and was not checked against the DNA. TRBV21-1 is noted as a pseudogene. The length of the CDR3 is 16 residues. In DNA form, the CDR3 reads TGTGCCAGCAGCAAAAAGCCATGCGGGAACAACAATGAGCAGTTCTTC. It translates to CASSKKPCGNNNEQFF.

The J gene is TRBJ2-1, the V gene TRBV6-1; the D gene is possibly TRBD1 (5 bases). The CDR3 is made up of 15 amino acids. Per the germline V gene, CDR1 is MNHNS and CDR2 is SASEGT. V dropped 4 bases and J dropped 0 bases, with 10 bases sitting between them. CDR3 sequence (DNA): TGTGCCAGCAGTGTCGGCAGGGACTCCTACAATGAGCAGTTCTTC. Translated: CASSVGRDSYNEQFF.